This T cell receptor (beta chain) was observed in a study of blood T cell repertoires in COVID-19. Study overall: Acute-phase and convalescent COVID-19 samples originated in the United States, Italy and Spain.

This CDR3 is built from 13 residues. V was cut by 5 bases and J by 4 bases, with 11 bases left in between. The germline gives CDR1 MGHDK, CDR2 SYGVNS. In the study's own analysis: By means of reference gene primer amplification, nucleated cell counts were estimated. TCRdb's copy holds only in-frame clones and misses some; the assay was immunoSEQ multiplex PCR. The V and J calls and clone size come from that table; D and trimming were worked out from the DNA. Of roughly 300,000 clones in the sample, 75% to 90% were seen once. Specimen: PBMCs or T cells enriched from blood (not recorded which). This receptor was obtained from a woman aged 45 to 65 who had recovered from COVID-19. This sequence joins TRBV25-1 and TRBJ1-2; D possibly corresponds to TRBD1 (6 bases). The CDR3 is CASSPGGAYGYTF. CDR3 DNA: TGTGCCAGCAGTCCGGGGGGGGCCTATGGCTACACCTTC.